This T cell receptor (beta chain) was identified during a study of human T cells and chemical hapten exposure. Whole-study context: The sensitizer, 2% DPC, was used on about 2 cm by about 2 cm of upper inner arm skin.

Overall study results and limits: The study found that DPC sensitization did not change TCRs above 1 in 1000 frequency.

Indicated time point: patch test 3, about 24 weeks after DPC sensitization. This sample's treatment: therapeutic diphenylcyclopropenone sensitization with weekly scalp DPC. From whole blood left unfractionated, total RNA was extracted. The study's library attached unique molecular identifiers to single cDNA molecules. TCRdb called the RACE reads again in MiXCR, with one record for every CDR3 protein. Seen here are roughly 39,000 distinct CDR3 sequences, approximately 12% observed once, and the top ten hold 2% to 2.5%. Regarding this clonotype: Its antigen is undetermined.

The CDR3 loop spans 12 amino acids. Germline assignment: CDR1 SQVTM and CDR2 ANQGSEA. The V gene end was trimmed by 7 bases and the J gene end by 3 bases; junction bases not matched to a gene: 4. The material was whole blood, obtained in connection with sensitization to the hapten diphenylcyclopropenone (DPC). The sequence came from a woman aged 40 to 55 with alopecia areata. Some clones in this sample may be carry-over from other donors' samples. J is TRBJ2-5 and V is TRBV29-1; TRBD2 matches 8 bases. Here the CDR3 reads CSGRRGEETQYF. As DNA, the CDR3 is TGCAGCGGGAGGCGGGGGGAAGAGACCCAGTACTTC.